The rows below give T cell receptor beta chains drawn from one sample of a study of graft-versus-host responses after intestinal transplantation. Profiling relied on immunoSEQ multiplex PCR, and the TCRdb table lists in-frame clones only, not all of them. The data contain roughly 110,000 clones, roughly 90% of them singletons. These receptors have no identified antigens. The specimen comprised unstimulated CD4+ T cells sorted from spleen or lymph node cells, sampled before transplant. These receptors came from a human donor who was the organ donor for an intestinal transplant. Both conserved end residues are part of each CDR3. Fields, in order: clone size, V gene, D gene, J gene, CDR3 protein, CDR3 DNA. A D gene is named only where the DNA matches it firmly. Clone size appears in some rows only: once, few, many, or a class for an expanded clone.

abundance: NA; v_gene: TRBV15; d_gene: NA; j_gene: TRBJ2-5; CDR3aa: CATSRGGKQETQYF; CDR3nt: TGTGCCACCAGCAGAGGGGGAAAACAAGAGACCCAGTACTTC
abundance: NA; v_gene: TRBV7-2; d_gene: NA; j_gene: TRBJ1-1; CDR3aa: CASSSQPGRMNTEAFF; CDR3nt: TGTGCCAGCAGCTCACAACCCGGACGGATGAACACTGAAGCTTTCTTT
abundance: NA; v_gene: TRBV2; d_gene: NA; j_gene: TRBJ1-1; CDR3aa: CASRQYTEAFF; CDR3nt: TGTGCCAGCAGACAGTACACTGAAGCTTTCTTT
abundance: NA; v_gene: TRBV5-8; d_gene: NA; j_gene: TRBJ2-7; CDR3aa: CASSFRRGVYYEQYF; CDR3nt: TGTGCCAGCAGCTTTAGGAGGGGAGTTTACTACGAGCAGTACTTC
abundance: NA; v_gene: TRBV7-2; d_gene: TRBD2; j_gene: TRBJ2-1; CDR3aa: CASRGTSGSNEQFF; CDR3nt: TGTGCCAGCAGAGGGACTAGCGGGTCCAATGAGCAGTTCTTC
abundance: NA; v_gene: TRBV10-2; d_gene: TRBD2; j_gene: TRBJ2-1; CDR3aa: CASSEPGLVYHEQFF; CDR3nt: TGCGCCAGCAGTGAACCGGGACTAGTTTACCATGAGCAGTTCTTC
abundance: NA; v_gene: TRBV5-1; d_gene: NA; j_gene: TRBJ2-5; CDR3aa: CASSGVIAAETQYF; CDR3nt: TGCGCCAGCAGCGGGGTAATAGCGGCGGAGACCCAGTACTTC
abundance: few; v_gene: TRBV11-2; d_gene: TRBD1; j_gene: TRBJ2-1; CDR3aa: CASSLIATGYNEQFF; CDR3nt: TGTGCCAGCAGCTTAATTGCGACAGGGTACAATGAGCAGTTCTTC
abundance: NA; v_gene: TRBV7-9; d_gene: NA; j_gene: TRBJ1-6; CDR3aa: CASSVQGMISPLHF; CDR3nt: TGTGCCAGCAGCGTACAGGGAATGATTTCACCCCTCCACTTT
abundance: NA; v_gene: TRBV10-3; d_gene: NA; j_gene: TRBJ1-2; CDR3aa: CAISDSGVRGYTF; CDR3nt: TGTGCCATCAGTGATTCAGGCGTCCGCGGCTACACCTTC
abundance: NA; v_gene: TRBV7-8; d_gene: NA; j_gene: TRBJ1-2; CDR3aa: CASSQQGTYGYTF; CDR3nt: TGTGCCAGCAGCCAACAGGGCACCTATGGCTACACCTTC
abundance: NA; v_gene: TRBV5-5; d_gene: TRBD1; j_gene: TRBJ1-1; CDR3aa: CASSRWTGPNTEAFF; CDR3nt: TGTGCCAGCAGCCGGTGGACAGGGCCGAACACTGAAGCTTTCTTT
abundance: NA; v_gene: TRBV7-3; d_gene: NA; j_gene: TRBJ1-1; CDR3aa: CASSFRQNTEAFF; CDR3nt: TGTGCCAGCAGCTTCAGGCAGAACACTGAAGCTTTCTTT
abundance: NA; v_gene: TRBV6-5; d_gene: NA; j_gene: TRBJ1-5; CDR3aa: CASSPIGGGNQPQHF; CDR3nt: TGTGCCAGCAGCCCCATCGGGGGAGGCAATCAGCCCCAGCATTTT
abundance: NA; v_gene: TRBV30; d_gene: TRBD2; j_gene: TRBJ2-5; CDR3aa: CAWGPGLARGETQYF; CDR3nt: TGTGCCTGGGGCCCGGGACTAGCGAGAGGAGAGACCCAGTACTTC
abundance: NA; v_gene: TRBV28; d_gene: NA; j_gene: TRBJ2-7; CDR3aa: CASSLKGQRLYF; CDR3nt: TGTGCCAGCAGTTTAAAGGGGCAGCGCTTGTACTTC
abundance: NA; v_gene: TRBV18; d_gene: NA; j_gene: TRBJ1-2; CDR3aa: CASEDTNYGYTF; CDR3nt: TGTGCCAGCGAAGACACGAACTATGGCTACACCTTC
abundance: NA; v_gene: TRBV7-2; d_gene: TRBD2; j_gene: TRBJ2-1; CDR3aa: CASSLDGRGAYNEQFF; CDR3nt: TGTGCCAGCAGCTTAGATGGCCGGGGGGCCTACAATGAGCAGTTCTTC
abundance: NA; v_gene: TRBV5-1; d_gene: NA; j_gene: TRBJ2-6; CDR3aa: CASIAISVHKSRANVLTF; CDR3nt: TGCGCCAGCATAGCGATATCGGTTCACAAAAGTCGGGCCAACGTCCTGACTTTC
abundance: few; v_gene: TRBV18; d_gene: NA; j_gene: TRBJ2-4; CDR3aa: CASSPLLWQGQYF; CDR3nt: TGTGCCAGCTCACCCCTACTATGGCAGGGCCAGTACTTC
abundance: NA; v_gene: TRBV6-5; d_gene: NA; j_gene: TRBJ2-7; CDR3aa: CASSEGTQYF; CDR3nt: TGTGCCAGCAGTGAAGGGACGCAGTACTTC
abundance: NA; v_gene: TRBV6-1; d_gene: NA; j_gene: TRBJ2-1; CDR3aa: CATTSRGWDEQFF; CDR3nt: TGTGCCACCACCTCCCGGGGGTGGGATGAGCAGTTCTTC
abundance: NA; v_gene: TRBV28; d_gene: TRBD1; j_gene: TRBJ2-5; CDR3aa: CASSFPTGGFETQYF; CDR3nt: TGTGCCAGCAGTTTCCCGACAGGGGGCTTTGAGACCCAGTACTTC
abundance: few; v_gene: TRBV10-2; d_gene: NA; j_gene: TRBJ2-7; CDR3aa: CASSVQSYEQYF; CDR3nt: TGCGCCAGCAGTGTGCAGTCCTACGAGCAGTACTTC
abundance: NA; v_gene: TRBV4-1; d_gene: NA; j_gene: TRBJ2-2; CDR3aa: CASSQDDETSNTGELFF; CDR3nt: TGCGCCAGCAGCCAAGATGACGAGACTTCGAACACCGGGGAGCTGTTTTTT
abundance: few; v_gene: TRBV29-1; d_gene: NA; j_gene: TRBJ2-7; CDR3aa: CSVGEWPELYEQYF; CDR3nt: TGCAGCGTTGGGGAGTGGCCAGAACTCTACGAGCAGTACTTC
abundance: NA; v_gene: TRBV11-2; d_gene: NA; j_gene: TRBJ2-5; CDR3aa: CASSLGRLREETQYF; CDR3nt: TGTGCCAGCAGCTTAGGACGGCTTAGAGAGGAGACCCAGTACTTC
abundance: once; v_gene: TRBV19; d_gene: NA; j_gene: TRBJ1-5; CDR3aa: CASSWQHYSNQPQHF; CDR3nt: TGTGCCAGTAGTTGGCAGCACTATAGCAATCAGCCCCAGCATTTT